These T cell receptor beta chains were read from a single sample in a study of OX40 agonist ivuxolimab in advanced cancers. Sequencing used immunoSEQ multiplex PCR; TCRdb keeps in-frame clones, though not all of them. The table shows approximately 56,000 clones, with 80% to 90% occurring only once. The sample consisted of CD4+ or CD8+ T cells sorted from blood, taken in a trial of the OX40 agonist ivuxolimab. The receptors shown here come from an adult with an advanced solid tumor such as melanoma, head and neck, liver or kidney cancer. Both conserved end residues are part of each CDR3. The D gene is left open where the match is weak. Clone size appears in some rows only: once, few, many, or a class for an expanded clone.

j_gene: TRBJ2-7
abundance: NA
d_gene: NA
v_gene: TRBV19
CDR3aa: CASSIKGLDEQYF
CDR3nt: TGTGCCAGTAGTATAAAGGGCCTAGACGAGCAGTACTTC

j_gene: TRBJ2-7
abundance: NA
d_gene: NA
v_gene: TRBV6-5
CDR3aa: CASSYSLAGTSYEQYF
CDR3nt: TGTGCCAGCAGTTACTCCCTAGCAGGTACCTCCTACGAGCAGTACTTC

j_gene: TRBJ1-2
abundance: once
d_gene: NA
v_gene: TRBV7-8
CDR3aa: CASSSHLPGTPAKNGYTF
CDR3nt: TGTGCCAGCAGCTCGCATCTACCCGGGACACCTGCTAAGAATGGCTACACCTTC

j_gene: TRBJ2-3
abundance: NA
d_gene: TRBD1
v_gene: TRBV5-1
CDR3aa: CASSLRQGGSTDTQYF
CDR3nt: TGCGCCAGCAGCTTGCGACAGGGGGGAAGCACAGATACGCAGTATTTT

j_gene: TRBJ2-2
abundance: NA
d_gene: NA
v_gene: TRBV4-1
CDR3aa: CASSQAEYTGELFF
CDR3nt: TGCGCCAGCAGCCAAGCGGAGTACACCGGGGAGCTGTTTTTT

j_gene: TRBJ1-2
abundance: NA
d_gene: NA
v_gene: TRBV2
CDR3aa: CASSEGAGYTF
CDR3nt: TGTGCCAGCAGTGAGGGAGCTGGCTACACCTTC

j_gene: TRBJ1-1
abundance: NA
d_gene: NA
v_gene: TRBV19
CDR3aa: CASTAGGALTEAFF
CDR3nt: TGTGCCAGTACCGCGGGGGGGGCCTTGACTGAAGCTTTCTTT

j_gene: TRBJ2-6
abundance: NA
d_gene: NA
v_gene: TRBV7-9
CDR3aa: CASSPTPGEVSGANVLTF
CDR3nt: TGTGCCAGCAGCCCCACCCCCGGCGAGGTCTCTGGGGCCAACGTCCTGACTTTC

j_gene: TRBJ2-3
abundance: NA
d_gene: NA
v_gene: TRBV18
CDR3aa: CASSPWTVPRTSTDTQYF
CDR3nt: TGTGCCAGCTCACCCTGGACGGTCCCTCGAACTAGCACAGATACGCAGTATTTT

j_gene: TRBJ2-7
abundance: NA
d_gene: NA
v_gene: TRBV4-1
CDR3aa: CASSLSSQSSYEQYF
CDR3nt: TGCGCCAGCAGCCTCAGTTCCCAGAGCTCCTACGAGCAGTACTTC

j_gene: TRBJ1-4
abundance: NA
d_gene: TRBD1
v_gene: TRBV14
CDR3aa: CASSQKGAWANEKLFF
CDR3nt: TGTGCCAGCAGCCAAAAGGGGGCCTGGGCTAATGAAAAACTGTTTTTT

j_gene: TRBJ1-1
abundance: NA
d_gene: NA
v_gene: TRBV7-9
CDR3aa: CASSLVGQELYLPGTEAFF
CDR3nt: TGTGCCAGCAGCTTAGTAGGCCAGGAACTCTATCTTCCGGGGACTGAAGCTTTCTTT

j_gene: TRBJ2-7
abundance: NA
d_gene: NA
v_gene: TRBV4-1
CDR3aa: CASSQGPSGYEQYF
CDR3nt: TGCGCCAGCAGCCAGGGACCCTCGGGCTACGAGCAGTACTTC

j_gene: TRBJ2-7
abundance: NA
d_gene: NA
v_gene: TRBV2
CDR3aa: CASSDGRLYEQYF
CDR3nt: TGTGCCAGCAGTGACGGGAGACTCTACGAGCAGTACTTC

j_gene: TRBJ1-1
abundance: NA
d_gene: NA
v_gene: TRBV5-6
CDR3aa: CASSHLTGLNTEAFF
CDR3nt: TGTGCCAGCAGCCACCTGACAGGTTTGAACACTGAAGCTTTCTTT

j_gene: TRBJ1-1
abundance: NA
d_gene: NA
v_gene: TRBV19
CDR3aa: CASSWDAENTEAFF
CDR3nt: TGTGCCAGTAGTTGGGACGCAGAGAACACTGAAGCTTTCTTT

j_gene: TRBJ2-7
abundance: NA
d_gene: TRBD1
v_gene: TRBV6-5
CDR3aa: CASSPGQGHIYEQYF
CDR3nt: TGTGCCAGCAGCCCGGGACAGGGGCATATCTACGAGCAGTACTTC

j_gene: TRBJ1-2
abundance: NA
d_gene: NA
v_gene: TRBV7-9
CDR3aa: CASSLLDGYTF
CDR3nt: TGTGCCAGCAGCTTATTGGATGGCTACACCTTC

j_gene: TRBJ2-2
abundance: NA
d_gene: NA
v_gene: TRBV4-3
CDR3aa: CASSQDFGGLSTGELFF
CDR3nt: TGCGCCAGCAGCCAGGATTTTGGGGGGCTTAGTACCGGGGAGCTGTTTTTT

j_gene: TRBJ1-5
abundance: NA
d_gene: NA
v_gene: TRBV6-5
CDR3aa: CASSYSGESNQPQHF
CDR3nt: TGTGCCAGCAGTTACTCAGGGGAGAGCAATCAGCCCCAGCATTTT

j_gene: TRBJ2-2
abundance: NA
d_gene: TRBD2
v_gene: TRBV7-9
CDR3aa: CATVAGANTGELFF
CDR3nt: TGTGCCACCGTAGCGGGGGCAAACACCGGGGAGCTGTTTTTT

j_gene: TRBJ1-4
abundance: NA
d_gene: NA
v_gene: TRBV5-1
CDR3aa: CASSWGRGPPNEKLFF
CDR3nt: TGCGCCAGCAGCTGGGGCAGGGGCCCACCCAATGAAAAACTGTTTTTT

j_gene: TRBJ1-2
abundance: NA
d_gene: NA
v_gene: TRBV27
CDR3aa: CASSLYPPRTYGYTF
CDR3nt: TGTGCCAGCAGTTTATATCCCCCTCGAACGTATGGCTACACCTTC

j_gene: TRBJ1-2
abundance: NA
d_gene: NA
v_gene: TRBV20-1
CDR3aa: CSAAQGYTF
CDR3nt: TGCAGTGCTGCACAGGGCTACACCTTC

j_gene: TRBJ1-4
abundance: NA
d_gene: NA
v_gene: TRBV6-1
CDR3aa: CASSEAHDNTFSNEKLFF
CDR3nt: TGTGCCAGCAGTGAAGCGCACGACAACACATTTAGCAATGAAAAACTGTTTTTT

j_gene: TRBJ2-3
abundance: NA
d_gene: TRBD1
v_gene: TRBV11-2
CDR3aa: CASRLPRDRGPEAQYF
CDR3nt: TGTGCCAGCAGGTTACCCCGGGACAGGGGCCCGGAGGCGCAGTATTTT

j_gene: TRBJ2-3
abundance: NA
d_gene: TRBD1
v_gene: TRBV4-1
CDR3aa: CASSQLQGGADTQYF
CDR3nt: TGCGCCAGCAGCCAATTACAGGGGGGTGCAGATACGCAGTATTTT

j_gene: TRBJ1-1
abundance: NA
d_gene: NA
v_gene: TRBV6-1
CDR3aa: CASSTHEAFF
CDR3nt: TGTGCCAGCAGTACCCATGAAGCTTTCTTT

j_gene: TRBJ2-5
abundance: NA
d_gene: TRBD1
v_gene: TRBV11-2
CDR3aa: CASSLYPGTGVRETQYF
CDR3nt: TGTGCCAGCAGCTTATATCCGGGGACAGGGGTACGGGAGACCCAGTACTTC